This T cell receptor (beta chain) was documented in a study of cytomegalovirus exposure and HLA in healthy donors. Use of 60 Vbeta and 13 Jbeta primers characterized the PCR. The repertoire was sequenced with immunoSEQ multiplex PCR; TCRdb's copy has only in-frame clones and lacks some. The repertoire holds approximately 70,000 clones, with around 70% as singletons. CDR3 size: 15 residues. V dropped 0 bases and J dropped 4; count of bases not matched to a gene: 5. Germline values: CDR1 SGHNT, CDR2 YYREEE (reference sequence). Of note for this clone: Its cognate antigen is unknown.

Overall study results and limits: High sensitivity and specificity were reportedly achieved when the classifier diagnosed cytomegalovirus status. A later analysis found most CMV-associated TCR beta chains apparently HLA-restricted. Later analysis placed DRB1 highest and HLA-C lowest in TCR association rates, which differed by HLA locus.

The sequenced sample was PBMCs. This chain links TRBV5-4 with TRBJ2-5, with 8 nucleotides matching TRBD1. The receptor comes from a male donor in good health and CMV-seropositive. CDR3 amino acids: CASSLETTGGETQYF. CDR3 DNA sequence: TGTGCCAGCAGCTTGGAAACAACAGGGGGAGAGACCCAGTACTTC.